This TCR beta chain was sequenced during a study of vaccination and CD4 T cells after COVID-19. Across the whole study: Post-vaccine sampling followed dose two by a median roughly 76 days (range 14 to 241). Overlapping peptides covering the spike proteins of SARS-CoV-2, HCoV-NL63, HCoV-OC43 and HCoV-229E were added to stimulate cells.

Indicated time point: late sampling 161 to 241 days after vaccination in a few convalescent patients. Specified treatment: roughly 10-day PBMC culture with coronavirus spike peptide pools or control peptides (ViraFEST assay). First, ViraFEST expanded antigen-specific T cells with peptide pools, and next it sequenced the TCRs. Cell culture was performed with more than 1.5 million PBMCs per well in the presence of approximately 10 IU/ml IL-2 and 7.5 to 10 ug/ml peptide pools. The study sequenced cultured CD4+ T cell DNA using the Oncomine TCR Beta short-read assay. TCRdb reprocessed the PCR reads via MiXCR and lists one record per CDR3 protein. The data hold 20,000 or so distinct CDR3 sequences, with about 40% observed a single time. This clonotype was observed a handful of times. Its antigen is unknown. V was pared by 6 bases and J by 10 bases, with 19 bases between. CDR1 and CDR2 (germline): MNHNS, SASEGT. The CDR3 is made up of 15 amino acids.

V gene TRBV6-1 combines with J gene TRBJ1-6; D is ambiguous. The sequences come from CD4+ T cells from blood, cultured in vitro, collected about 7 months after SARS-CoV-2 vaccination. The source of this sequence is a human donor who had recovered from COVID-19. The CDR3 loop reads CASSLLDPGESPLHF. CDR3 DNA sequence: TGTGCCAGCAGCCTACTGGACCCCGGGGAGTCACCCCTCCACTTT.